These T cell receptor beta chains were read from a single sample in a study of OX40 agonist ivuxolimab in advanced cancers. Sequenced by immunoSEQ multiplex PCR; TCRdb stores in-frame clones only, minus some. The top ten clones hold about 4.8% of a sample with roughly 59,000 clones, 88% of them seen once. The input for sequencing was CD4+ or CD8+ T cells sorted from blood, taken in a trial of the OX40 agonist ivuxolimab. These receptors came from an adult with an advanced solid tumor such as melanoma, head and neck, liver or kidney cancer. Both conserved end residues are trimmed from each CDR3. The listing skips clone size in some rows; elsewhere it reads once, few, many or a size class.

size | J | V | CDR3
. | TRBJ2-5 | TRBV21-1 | ASSKGGASEETQY
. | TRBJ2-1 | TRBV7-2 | ASSLGGTGQYNEQF
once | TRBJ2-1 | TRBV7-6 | ASSPIAGGDNEQF
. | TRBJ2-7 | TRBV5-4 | ASSLGLASEQY
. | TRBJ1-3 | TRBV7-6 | ASSLTGFSGNTIY
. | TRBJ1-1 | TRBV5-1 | ASSPSPGENTEAF
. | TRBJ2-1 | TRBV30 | AWSVRDEQF
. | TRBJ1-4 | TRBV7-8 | ASSFTTGLGNEKLF
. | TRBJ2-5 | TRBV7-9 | ASSPRGPQGFETQY
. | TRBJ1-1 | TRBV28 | ASIRPQYTEAF
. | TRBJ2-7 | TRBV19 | ASKASATYEQY
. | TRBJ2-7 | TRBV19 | ASSADRGFYEQY
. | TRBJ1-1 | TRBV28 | ASSAPTVMNTEAF
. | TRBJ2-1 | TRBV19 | ASKRTGRVEVDEQF
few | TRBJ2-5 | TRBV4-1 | ASSHPDRQETQY
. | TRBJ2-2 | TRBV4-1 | ASGETLVTGELF
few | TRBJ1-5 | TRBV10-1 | ASRDNQPQH
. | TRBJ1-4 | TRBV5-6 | ASSLAGATNEKLF
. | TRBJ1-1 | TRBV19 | ASSILGGRSNTEAF
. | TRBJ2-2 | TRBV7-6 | ASSYASQGGAGELF
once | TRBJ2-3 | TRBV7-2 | ASSLVAGGRGTDTQY
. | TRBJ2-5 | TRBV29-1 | SSDIRGRETQY